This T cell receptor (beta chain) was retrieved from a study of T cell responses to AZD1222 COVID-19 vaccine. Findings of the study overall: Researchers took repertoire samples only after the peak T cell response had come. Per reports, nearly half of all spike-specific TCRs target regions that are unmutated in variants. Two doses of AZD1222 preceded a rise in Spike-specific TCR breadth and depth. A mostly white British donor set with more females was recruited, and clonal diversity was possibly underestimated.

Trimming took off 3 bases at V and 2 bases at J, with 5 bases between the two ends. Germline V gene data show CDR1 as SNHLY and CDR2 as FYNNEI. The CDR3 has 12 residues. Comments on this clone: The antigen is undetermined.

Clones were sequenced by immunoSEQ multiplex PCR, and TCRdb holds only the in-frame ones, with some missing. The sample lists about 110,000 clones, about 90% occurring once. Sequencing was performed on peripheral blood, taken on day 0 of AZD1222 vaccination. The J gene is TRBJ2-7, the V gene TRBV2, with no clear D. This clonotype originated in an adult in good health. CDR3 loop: CASSDSPYEQYF. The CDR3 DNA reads TGTGCCAGCAGTGATTCCCCCTACGAGCAGTACTTC.